Below, 27 T cell receptor beta chains from the same sample are listed, as sequenced in a study of blood T cell repertoires in COVID-19. The protocol was immunoSEQ multiplex PCR, while the TCRdb copy is restricted to in-frame clones and leaves out a portion. This sample carries some 250,000 clones, 88% of them seen once, and the ten largest clones take approximately 0.7%. The sample comprised peripheral blood. The source is a human donor in a cohort sampled during active COVID-19.

This sequence joins TRBV29-1 and TRBJ1-2; D is ambiguous. This CDR3 contains 13 residues. Trimming took off 7 bases at V and 3 bases at J, with 15 bases between the two ends. From germline, CDR1 is SQVTM and CDR2 ANQGSEA. CDR3 in amino acids: CSATPAADYGYTF. The CDR3, as DNA: TGCAGCGCCACTCCCGCCGCCGACTATGGCTACACCTTC.

The chain uses TRBV7-6 and TRBJ1-2; D gene uncertain. The CDR3 has 14 residues. Trimming removed 5 bases at V and 3 bases at J, with 13 bases between. In germline, CDR1 is SGHVS, CDR2 FNYEAQ. In nucleotides, the CDR3 is TGTGCCAGCAGCCCCTCGGAGGCGGACTATGGCTACACCTTC. It codes for CASSPSEADYGYTF.

The chain carries TRBV19 and TRBJ1-4; D call uncertain. Per germline, CDR1 LNHDA and CDR2 SQIVND (reference sequence). The CDR3 runs 14 residues. The V end was cut by 3 bases, the J end by 4 bases, with 9 bases between. This CDR3 is CASSIGGRNEKLFF. In DNA, the CDR3 is TGTGCCAGTAGTATCGGAGGGCGTAATGAAAAACTGTTTTTT. The full variable domain, in which reference TRBV19 and TRBJ1-4 provide the parts outside the CDR3, is DGGITQSPKYLFRKEGQNVTLSCEQNLNHDAMYWYRQDPGQGLRLIYYSQIVNDFQKGDIAEGYSVSREKKESFPLTVTSAQKNPTAFYLCASSIGGRNEKLFFGSGTQLSVL.

Here the CDR3 DNA reads TGCGCCAGCAGTTATACAGGGGGGTGCCATGGCTACACCTTC. It codes for CASSYTGGCHGYTF. The chain is built from TRBV23-1 and TRBJ1-2, with TRBD1 identical over 8 bases. TRBV23-1 belongs to the ORF category, with a function that is uncertain. The CDR3 is 14 residues long. V lost 5 bases, J lost 6 bases, and 8 bases stayed unmatched.

The V and J genes are TRBV7-9 and TRBJ2-7, with 9 bases that match TRBD2. The trim removed 1 base at V and 7 bases at J, leaving 5 bases unmatched. Germline V gene sequence: CDR1 SEHNR, CDR2 FQNEAQ (reference sequence). The CDR3 is made up of 14 amino acids. As DNA, the CDR3 is TGTGCCAGCAGCTTAGGGCGGGAGGGGGTAGAGCAGTACTTC. The encoded protein is CASSLGREGVEQYF.

Comments on this clone: The junction departs from germline at one end; a sequencing error may be responsible. The V gene is TRBV5-1, the J gene TRBJ1-1, with D possibly matching TRBD1 (5 bases). CDR3 length: 14 amino acids. Germline CDR1 SGHRS, CDR2 YFSETQ. CDR3 in amino acids: CASSFGRVNTEAFF. For the CDR3, the DNA is TGCGCCAGCAGCTTCGGCAGGGTGAATACTGAAGCTTTCTTT.

The rearrangement joins TRBV13 to TRBJ2-7, with 8 bases aligning to TRBD1. Losses at the gene ends were 5 bases for V and 4 bases for J; bases not matched to a gene: 13. Germline V lookup: CDR1 PRHDT, CDR2 FYEKMQ (reference sequence). This CDR3 is built from 16 residues. The CDR3: CASSGTGLENLYEQYF. Written as DNA, the CDR3 is TGTGCCAGCAGCGGGACAGGCCTCGAAAATCTTTACGAGCAGTACTTC.

The V call is TRBV19, the J call TRBJ2-5; TRBD2 aligns across 8 bases. The CDR3 contains 14 residues. V dropped 3 bases and J dropped 5; count of bases not matched to a gene: 5. CDR1 and CDR2 from the germline V gene are LNHDA and SQIVND (reference sequence). CDR3 region: CASSIGASGETQYF. CDR3 coding DNA: TGTGCCAGTAGTATCGGGGCTAGCGGGGAGACCCAGTACTTC.

The genes are TRBV6-4 and TRBJ2-7; a weak D match, TRBD2 (6 bases). The CDR3 covers 14 residues. Germline CDR1 MRHNA, CDR2 SNTAGT. The V and J ends lost 6 bases and 3 bases respectively, with 15 bases between them. The CDR3 region has the DNA TGTGCCAGCAGCCGCCCAGGAGGGCGCTACGAGCAGTACTTC. It yields the protein CASSRPGGRYEQYF.

The chain is built from TRBV28 and TRBJ1-1, with D tentatively TRBD1 (6 bases). The CDR3 runs 17 residues. Between the trimmed V and J ends, which lost 9 bases and 3 bases, there was a span of 26 bases. Germline V gives CDR1 MDHEN, CDR2 SYDVKM. The chain's CDR3 is CASIVQNPGVVDTEAFF. As DNA, the CDR3 is TGTGCCAGTATCGTACAGAATCCAGGGGTGGTTGACACTGAAGCTTTCTTT.

This rearrangement joins TRBV28 to TRBJ2-2, with D possibly being TRBD2 (6 bases). The CDR3 loop spans 17 amino acids. V lost 6 bases, J lost 5 bases, and 22 bases lay in between. Germline V gene data show CDR1 as MDHEN and CDR2 as SYDVKM. CDR3 residues: CASSFHRVWGETGELFF. In nucleotides, the CDR3 is TGTGCCAGCAGCTTTCATCGGGTCTGGGGGGAGACCGGGGAGCTGTTTTTT.

The chain is built from TRBV5-4 and TRBJ2-3; D call uncertain. V dropped 1 base and J dropped 3 bases, with 12 bases sitting between them. This CDR3 has 15 amino acids. Germline V gives CDR1 SGHNT, CDR2 YYREEE (reference sequence). The CDR3 nucleotides are TGTGCCAGCAGCTTGAGTAGTATTAAAACAGATACGCAGTATTTT. The encoded protein is CASSLSSIKTDTQYF. Using reference TRBV5-4 and TRBJ2-3 for the parts outside the CDR3, the full variable domain is ETGVTQSPTHLIKTRGQQVTLRCSSQSGHNTVSWYQQALGQGPQFIFQYYREEENGRGNFPPRFSGLQFPNYSSELNVNALELDDSALYLCASSLSSIKTDTQYFGPGTRLTVL.

About this clone itself: Other nucleotide sequences in the sample specify the same CDR3. This chain uses TRBV27 with TRBJ2-7; D possibly corresponds to TRBD2 (6 bases). Trimming removed 5 bases from V and 4 bases from J, with 12 bases in between. Germline V CDR1 and CDR2: MNHEY, SMNVEV (reference sequence). CDR3 length: 13 amino acids. CDR3 sequence reads: CASSLSRGYEQYF. The CDR3 DNA is TGTGCCAGCAGTCTCTCGCGGGGTTACGAGCAGTACTTC.

The chain recombines TRBV28 with TRBJ2-1; 7 bases map to TRBD2. Germline-derived CDR1 and CDR2 are MDHEN and SYDVKM. Trimming removed 5 bases from V and 0 bases from J; junction bases left unmatched: 4. The CDR3 is made up of 15 amino acids. CDR3 amino acids: CASSGRESSYNEQFF. CDR3 DNA: TGTGCCAGCAGTGGGCGGGAGAGCTCCTACAATGAGCAGTTCTTC.

This clone appeared a few times. The V call is TRBV11-1, the J call TRBJ1-6; possibly TRBD1 for D (5 bases). The CDR3 contains 15 residues. Per the germline V gene, CDR1 is SGHAT and CDR2 is FQDESV (reference sequence). V was cut by 5 bases and J by 14 bases, with 22 bases left in between. The CDR3 sequence is CASSTDDIGRGALHF. The CDR3 nucleotides read TGTGCCAGCAGCACCGATGACATCGGACGGGGGGCCCTCCACTTT.

This chain uses TRBV27 with TRBJ2-7; 11 bases map to TRBD2. The trim removed 7 bases at V and 2 bases at J, leaving 7 bases unmatched. The CDR3 loop spans 15 amino acids. Germline CDR1 and CDR2: MNHEY and SMNVEV (reference sequence). CDR3 sequence reads: CASIPGLAEPYEQYF. The CDR3 coding sequence is TGTGCCAGCATTCCGGGACTAGCGGAACCCTACGAGCAGTACTTC.

The rearrangement joins TRBV5-6 to TRBJ1-2; unclear D gene. Germline loops: CDR1 SGHDT, CDR2 YYEEEE. The germline V and J ends were trimmed by 5 bases and 8 bases, with 13 bases remaining between them. This CDR3 is 12 amino acids long. CDR3 nucleotides: TGTGCCAGCAGACTCTGGGTCGGGGGCTACACCTTC. It encodes CASRLWVGGYTF.

This rearrangement joins TRBV10-1 to TRBJ2-7; weak D call: TRBD2 (6 bases). V lost 2 bases, J lost 2 bases, and 13 bases lay in between. The length of the CDR3 is 15 residues. Germline V gives CDR1 WNHNN, CDR2 SYGVQD (reference sequence). DNA for the CDR3: TGCGCCAGCAGTGAGGGCCTAGCGCTAACCTACGAGCAGTACTTC. Translation gives CASSEGLALTYEQYF.

The rearrangement joins TRBV7-2 to TRBJ2-3; D uncertain. The CDR3 contains 11 residues. Trimming took off 5 bases at V and 3 bases at J, with 3 bases between the two ends. CDR1 and CDR2 (germline): SGHTA, FQGNSA. CDR3 amino acids: CASSLTDTQYF. CDR3 DNA sequence: TGTGCCAGCAGCCTAACAGATACGCAGTATTTT.

This clone occurred a few times. The chain combines TRBV7-8 with TRBJ2-6, with a possible D match to TRBD2 (6 bases). Looked up from germline, CDR1 is SGHVS and CDR2 is FQNEAQ. The V end was cut by 5 bases, the J end by 4 bases, with 15 bases between. CDR3 length equals 16 residues. For the CDR3, the DNA is TGTGCCAGCAGCCGAGGGGTGGCGGGAGGGGCCAACGTCCTGACTTTC. Protein: CASSRGVAGGANVLTF. Supplemented by reference TRBV7-8 and TRBJ2-6, the full variable domain reads GAGVSQSPRYKVAKRGQDVALRCDPISGHVSLFWYQQALGQGPEFLTYFQNEAQLDKSGLPSDRFFAERPEGSVSTLKIQRTQQEDSAVYLCASSRGVAGGANVLTFGAGSRLTVL.

This clone was seen just once. The chain employs TRBV20-1 and TRBJ1-5; D gene uncertain. V was shortened by 3 bases and J by 6 bases, with 15 bases between the two germline ends. The CDR3 is 14 residues long. Germline V CDR1 and CDR2: DFQATT, SNEGSKA (reference sequence). The CDR3 region is CSASDPRGSQPQHF. CDR3 sequence (DNA): TGCAGTGCTAGTGACCCCCGGGGTTCTCAGCCCCAGCATTTT.

The V gene is TRBV18, the J gene TRBJ2-5, with 7 bases identical to TRBD1. This CDR3 comprises 15 residues. Germline-derived CDR1 and CDR2 are KGHSH and LQKENI. Trimming took 3 bases from V and 4 from J; bases not matched to a gene: 8. The CDR3 is CASSPTTGAPETQYF. DNA for the CDR3: TGTGCCAGCTCACCGACTACAGGGGCCCCAGAGACCCAGTACTTC.

V usage is TRBV11-1 and J usage is TRBJ2-7; 10 nucleotides agree with TRBD2. Per germline, CDR1 SGHAT and CDR2 FQDESV (reference sequence). V lost 7 bases, J lost 4 bases, and 4 bases stayed unmatched. The CDR3 length is 13 residues. This chain's CDR3 is CASIKAGGYEQYF. Written as DNA, the CDR3 is TGTGCCAGCATCAAAGCGGGAGGGTACGAGCAGTACTTC. Using reference TRBV11-1 and TRBJ2-7 for the parts outside the CDR3, the full variable domain is EAEVAQSPRYKITEKSQAVAFWCDPISGHATLYWYRQILGQGPELLVQFQDESVVDDSQLPKDRFSAERLKGVDSTLKIQPAELGDSAMYLCASIKAGGYEQYFGPGTRLTVT.

This rearrangement joins TRBV19 to TRBJ1-2; D possibly corresponds to TRBD1 (6 bases). Germline CDR1 is LNHDA and CDR2 is SQIVND (reference sequence). CDR3 size: 15 residues. The germline V and J ends were trimmed by 4 bases and 8 bases, with 20 bases remaining between them. CDR3 DNA: TGTGCCAGTAGTACCCCGGGACAAGGATCTCGGGGCTACACCTTC. It is translated as CASSTPGQGSRGYTF. The complete variable domain, with remaining parts taken from reference TRBV19 and TRBJ1-2, reads DGGITQSPKYLFRKEGQNVTLSCEQNLNHDAMYWYRQDPGQGLRLIYYSQIVNDFQKGDIAEGYSVSREKKESFPLTVTSAQKNPTAFYLCASSTPGQGSRGYTFGSGTRLTVV.

The sample holds a few counts of this clone. The V and J genes are TRBV30 and TRBJ2-7; 7 bases agree with TRBD2. Germline V gene sequence: CDR1 GTSNPN, CDR2 SVGIG (reference sequence). The CDR3 is 12 residues long. The trim removed 7 bases at V and 2 bases at J, leaving 5 bases unmatched. CDR3 sequence reads: CAYERGTYEQYF. In DNA form, the CDR3 reads TGTGCCTACGAGCGGGGTACCTACGAGCAGTACTTC.

The chain employs TRBV21-1 and TRBJ1-2; TRBD1 is the table's D call and was not checked against the DNA. TRBV21-1 is an annotated pseudogene. The CDR3 totals 14 residues. The CDR3 region has the DNA TGTGCCGGGAAAGGGGGCAGAGCTAACTATGGCTACACCTTC. Its protein is CAGKGGRANYGYTF.

The rearrangement uses TRBV11-2 and TRBJ2-7; D unresolved. This CDR3 spans 11 amino acids. The V and J ends lost 5 bases and 2 bases respectively, with 4 bases between them. From germline, CDR1 is SGHAT and CDR2 FQNNGV. In DNA, the CDR3 is TGTGCCAGCAGCATCACCTACGAGCAGTACTTC. Amino acid sequence: CASSITYEQYF.